This T cell receptor (beta chain) was captured by sequencing in a study of T-cell reconstitution after alpha-beta-depleted transplantation in children. At least ten counts were recorded for this clonotype. Germline values: CDR1 SGHNT, CDR2 YENEEA. The CDR3 is 15 residues long. Trimming cost V 5 bases and J 6 bases, with 19 bases left between them. A TCRbeta library incorporating unique molecular identifiers was prepared. TCRdb passed the PCR reads through MiXCR, listing each CDR3 protein once. The sample contains about 200,000 distinct CDR3 sequences, just over 14% of which appear only once. This chain links TRBV11-3 with TRBJ2-5, with D tentatively TRBD2 (5 bases). The sequencing used PBMCs from the stem cell graft donor, collected from the stem cell graft. The receptor comes from a human donor who donated a stem cell graft to a child with acute lymphoblastic leukemia. Here the CDR3 reads CASSAHGLEIQTQYF. CDR3 nucleotides: TGTGCCAGCAGCGCACACGGACTGGAGATTCAGACCCAGTACTTC.